This T cell receptor (beta chain) appears in the sequencing data of a study of T-cell reconstitution after alpha-beta-depleted transplantation in children. General study points: Some patients owed their high day-60 TCRbeta diversity to surviving recipient T cells and thymic progenitors.

As concerns this clonotype: The antigen remains undetermined.

CDR1 and CDR2 (germline): KGHSH, LQKENI. V gave up 6 bases and J gave up 2 bases; unmatched junction bases: 11. The CDR3 has 16 amino acids. Unique molecular identifiers were built into the TCRbeta library. One entry per CDR3 protein, called by TCRdb with MiXCR from the PCR reads. The sample shows about 260,000 distinct CDR3 sequences, approximately 10% of them seen only once. The chain links TRBV18 to TRBJ2-3; 7 nucleotides match TRBD1. The TCR originated in a male patient aged 2 to 10 who had a stem cell transplant for chronic granulomatous disease, so the T cells may come from the graft donor. Sequenced material: peripheral blood, taken 180 days after TCRalphabeta/CD19-depleted stem cell transplant. The chain's CDR3 is CASSQRDRVSTDTQYF. The CDR3 nucleotides read TGTGCCAGCTCCCAACGGGACAGAGTATCCACAGATACGCAGTATTTT.